The 4 T cell receptor beta chains presented below share a single source sample, sequenced in a study of blood T cell repertoires in COVID-19. Here immunoSEQ multiplex PCR was the method, and the copy in TCRdb shows in-frame clones only, minus some. The table records around 86,000 clones, 75% to 85% of them present only once. Sequencing input: peripheral blood. Receptor source: a woman older than 75 with acute or convalescent COVID-19.

This clone was counted a few times. The chain couples TRBV11-2 to TRBJ2-7, with TRBD1 matching over 9 bases. J gave up 1 base and V 3 bases, and 4 bases lay outside the gene matches. The CDR3 sequence is 15 residues long. CDR1 and CDR2 (germline): SGHAT, FQNNGV. The CDR3 here is CASSFGQGWSYEQYF. CDR3 coding DNA: TGTGCCAGCAGCTTCGGACAGGGGTGGTCCTACGAGCAGTACTTC.

This rearrangement joins TRBV18 to TRBJ2-5; TRBD1 might be the D (6 bases). This CDR3 region has 15 residues. V lost 2 bases, J lost 5 bases, and 15 bases lay in between. Germline V lookup: CDR1 KGHSH, CDR2 LQKENI. The CDR3 nucleotides read TGTGCCAGCTCACCAGTCGCAGGGGCATCGGAGACCCAGTACTTC. As protein: CASSPVAGASETQYF.

This chain connects TRBV18 to TRBJ2-3; 7 bases agree with TRBD2. CDR1 and CDR2 (germline): KGHSH, LQKENI. V shed 3 bases, J shed 0 bases, and the junction held 6 bases outside the gene matches. This CDR3 comprises 16 residues. The CDR3 coding sequence is TGTGCCAGCTCACCGTCAGCGGGGACTAGCACAGATACGCAGTATTTT. Protein sequence: CASSPSAGTSTDTQYF.

This chain uses TRBV7-2 with TRBJ2-1; maybe TRBD2 (6 bases). The CDR3 extends over 13 amino acids. V lost 4 bases and J 4 bases, leaving 8 bases between the germline ends. Germline V gene lookup returns CDR1 SGHTA and CDR2 FQGNSA. CDR3 bases: TGTGCCAGCAGCTCGACTAGTTACAATGAGCAGTTCTTC. Translating it yields CASSSTSYNEQFF.